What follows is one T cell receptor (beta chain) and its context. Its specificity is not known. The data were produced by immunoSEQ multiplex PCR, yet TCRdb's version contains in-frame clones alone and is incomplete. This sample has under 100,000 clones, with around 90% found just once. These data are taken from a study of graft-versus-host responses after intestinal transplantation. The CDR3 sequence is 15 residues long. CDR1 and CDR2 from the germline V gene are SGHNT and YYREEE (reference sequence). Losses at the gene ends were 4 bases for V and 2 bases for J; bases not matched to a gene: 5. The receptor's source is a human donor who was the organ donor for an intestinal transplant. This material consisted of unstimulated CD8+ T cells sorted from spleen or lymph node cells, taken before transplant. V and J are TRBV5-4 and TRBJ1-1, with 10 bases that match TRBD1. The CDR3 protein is CASSAGTGVNTEAFF. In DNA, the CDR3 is TGTGCCAGCAGCGCCGGGACAGGGGTTAACACTGAAGCTTTCTTT.